This T cell receptor beta chain emerged from a study of tumor-infiltrating lymphocytes in primary liver carcinoma. Points on this clonotype: Just one base apart from a much larger clone, this may be a read error.

The researchers produced TCR beta cDNA from approximately 540 ng total RNA with a constant-region primer. Nested multiplex PCR, run for three rounds with slightly modified ARM-PCR, yielded TCR beta libraries. Both of the initial two PCR rounds ran for approximately 10 cycles and employed TRBV1-TRBV30 forward primers alongside a C-beta reverse primer. TCRdb ran MiXCR on the multiplex PCR reads and lists one entry per CDR3 protein. The sample carries 150,000 to 200,000 distinct CDR3 sequences, about 60% recorded once. CDR1 is SGHDN and CDR2 is FVKESK in the germline V gene. The ends were cut back, 8 bases at V and 5 bases at J, with 11 bases in the middle. This CDR3 is 12 amino acids long. Out of unsorted whole blood came the blood RNA, and germline DNA was extracted as well.

The sequence was collected from a middle-aged man with primary liver carcinoma and hepatitis B virus infection. The J gene is TRBJ2-3, the V gene TRBV14; D not certain. Sequencing was performed on peripheral blood. The CDR3 bases are TGTGCCAGCGGCCTCCTAGGAGATACGCAGTATTTT. Its protein is CASGLLGDTQYF.